This T cell receptor beta chain derives from a study of T cells in Graves' hyperthyroidism and ophthalmopathy. A patient was excluded if there was uncontrolled infection, other autoimmune disease, pregnancy or lactation. Points from the study as a whole: Ophthalmopathy onset followed model prediction by a median about six months.

RNA transcripts served as the template for amplifying TCR beta CDR3 regions. HTBI primers were used for first-round RT-PCR of the TCR CDR3. One entry per CDR3 protein, called by TCRdb with MiXCR from the multiplex PCR reads. The data contain hundreds of thousands of distinct CDR3 sequences, roughly 15% of them singletons. This clonotype was counted at least ten times. The target antigen is unknown. This CDR3 contains 14 residues. Trimming took off 5 bases at V and 7 bases at J, with 15 bases between the two ends. In germline, CDR1 is MNHNS, CDR2 SASEGT. This receptor was identified in a woman in her 50s with Graves' ophthalmopathy. The material sequenced was blood. The chain carries TRBV6-1 and TRBJ1-5; D is possibly TRBD1 (6 bases). CDR3 bases: TGTGCCAGCAGTTCGACAGGCAGGCTGCAGCCCCAGCATTTT. Translation: CASSSTGRLQPQHF.